This paragraph covers one TCR beta chain sequence. This sample is drawn from a study of blood T cell repertoires in COVID-19. Overall study: Sites in the United States, Italy and Spain provided acute and convalescent COVID-19 samples. In each case, the material was cDNA or gDNA derived from T cells, B-cell-depleted T cells, or PBMCs.

The CDR3 consists of 17 residues. In germline, CDR1 is MGHRA, CDR2 YSYEKL. The V segment lost 0 bases and the J segment 10 bases; nucleotides outside the gene matches: 15. As originally analysed: Cell counts per sample came from amplifying reference gene primers. The table came from immunoSEQ multiplex PCR; TCRdb's copy has only in-frame clones and leaves some out. That table gives V, J and clone size, and the DNA gave D and trimming. The sample contains about 130,000 clones, 81% of which appear only once. The TCR sequence derives from a woman aged 60 to 75 with active or convalescent COVID-19. The sequencing input was peripheral blood. This chain joins TRBV4-1 and TRBJ2-1; 7 nucleotides agree with TRBD2. The CDR3 nucleotides are TGCGCCAGCAGCCAAGAGGAGGCTAGCGGCCGAAGGGGAGAGCAGTTCTTC. It codes for CASSQEEASGRRGEQFF.